The present TCR beta chain was sequenced within a study of shared clonotypes between healthy human individuals. Study background: Serving as donors were two women and a few men, whose ages spanned 18 to 49. Donors had three CD4 naive, three CD4 memory, two CD8 naive and one CD8 memory plate apiece. Study-wide results and caveats: Richness estimates generally favored naive over memory subsets. The study's rarefaction showed incomplete sorted-subset sequencing despite large depth.

Points on this clone: Its antigen is undetermined.

Sequencing used immunoSEQ multiplex PCR; TCRdb keeps in-frame clones, though not all of them. The data contain some 660,000 clones, around 73% of them singletons. V was pared by 4 bases and J by 1 base, with 11 bases between. The V gene's germline CDR1 is SGHRS and CDR2 YFSETQ. CDR3 length: 15 residues. The sequencing sample was made of memory CD4+ T cells sorted from blood. Documented subset: CD45RA-negative fraction. The rearrangement uses TRBV5-1 and TRBJ2-2, with D possibly matching TRBD1 (6 bases). The TCR was taken from a woman younger than 45 in good health. CDR3 amino acids: CASSTQGWNTGELFF. CDR3 bases: TGCGCCAGCAGCACTCAGGGGTGGAACACCGGGGAGCTGTTTTTT. Together with reference TRBV5-1 and TRBJ2-2, the CDR3 gives the full variable domain: KAGVTQTPRYLIKTRGQQVTLSCSPISGHRSVSWYQQTPGQGLQFLFEYFSETQRNKGNFPGRFSGRQFSNSRSEMNVSTLELGDSALYLCASSTQGWNTGELFFGEGSRLTVL.